This TCR beta chain was identified in a study of blood T cell repertoires in COVID-19 (dated by TCRdb to 2020 to 2022). For the wider study: Collaborator samples came from the United States, Italy and Spain and covered acute and convalescent phases of COVID-19. The prospective study material was composed of cDNA or gDNA derived from T cells, B-cell-depleted T cells, or PBMCs. Subjects who had been exposed to COVID-19, were actively infected with it, or had recovered from it provided the deeply sampled blood TCRbeta repertoires that made up the dataset. The repertoires were released in a freely available public database intended as a resource for research on the immune response to SARS-CoV-2. The samples were drawn from the first 160 participants of the ongoing ImmuneRACE study and from over 950 subjects provided by 6 global collaborators. A de-identified subject ID, COVID-19 status, age in years and sex were almost always included in the sample metadata. Where HLA class I and class II types were available, the types were taken from metadata supplied by the sample provider, not from assay-based typing.

Study-wide conclusions, independent of this receptor: How much clinical and demographic metadata was included differed by source and by participant, and the metadata was provided uncurated.

The collaborating institutions used their own protocols to collect whole blood in K2EDTA tubes. For TCRbeta analysis, collaborators shipped samples in one of three forms: frozen whole blood, isolated PBMCs, or DNA extracted from either of those sample types. Trimming takes 1 base from V and 5 bases from J, and the germline ends sit 12 bases apart. The cysteine opens and the phenylalanine closes a CDR3 of 14 amino acids. The entry retains the CDR3 DNA only, 42 bases that are in frame from base 1. The germline V gene (reference sequence) specifies LGHDT as CDR1 and YNNKEL as CDR2. Details on this clone: No cognate antigen has been identified for it. Base qualities are not recorded, but no much larger clone differs from it by a single base.

TCRbeta CDR3 regions were amplified from genomic DNA using the immunoSEQ Assay, a bias-controlled multiplex PCR. The original pipeline was this. Within the assay, amplification of reference gene primers was used to estimate how many nucleated cells each sample contained. Sequence reads were collapsed and filtered to measure the absolute abundance of every unique TCRbeta CDR3 rearrangement. For each sample, productive Simpson clonality was calculated as the square root of Simpson's diversity index across productive rearrangements. TCRdb stores this immuneACCESS table with in-frame sequences only. Part of the clones is absent; in the studies checked, under half of the shortfall reflects unresolved V genes, and no reason is known for the rest. V, J and clone size are those of that table, while D and trimming were read from the DNA. Across this sample there are around 340,000 clones, with more than 70% seen only once. Jointly, the top ten make up just under 3% of the sample.

Material: peripheral blood. The rearrangement combines TRBV3-1 (or the pseudogene TRBV3-2) with TRBJ2-7; the D gene is possibly TRBD1, with 5 bases matching. This TCR came from a man aged 30 to 39 with active or convalescent COVID-19. The CDR3 has the sequence CASSQAGILDEQYF. The DNA sequence is as follows: TGTGCCAGCAGCCAAGCAGGGATATTGGACGAGCAGTACTTC.